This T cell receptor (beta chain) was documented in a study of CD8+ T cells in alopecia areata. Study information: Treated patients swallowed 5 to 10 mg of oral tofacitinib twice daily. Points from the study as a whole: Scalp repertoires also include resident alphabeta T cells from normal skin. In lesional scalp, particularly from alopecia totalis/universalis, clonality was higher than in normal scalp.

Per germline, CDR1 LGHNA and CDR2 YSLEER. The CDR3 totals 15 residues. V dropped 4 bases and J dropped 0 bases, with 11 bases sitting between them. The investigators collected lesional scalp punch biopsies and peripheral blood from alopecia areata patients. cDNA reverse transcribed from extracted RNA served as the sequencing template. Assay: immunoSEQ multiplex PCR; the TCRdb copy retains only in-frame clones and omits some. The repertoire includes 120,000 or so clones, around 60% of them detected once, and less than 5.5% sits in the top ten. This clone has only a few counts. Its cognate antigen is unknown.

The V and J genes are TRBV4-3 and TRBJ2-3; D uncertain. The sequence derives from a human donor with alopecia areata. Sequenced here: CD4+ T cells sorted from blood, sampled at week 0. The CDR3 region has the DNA TGCGCCAGCAGCCTGTCGTCGTCTAGCACAGATACGCAGTATTTT. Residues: CASSLSSSSTDTQYF.